This T cell receptor beta chain appears in the sequencing data of a study of T cell responses to AZD1222 COVID-19 vaccine. Profiling relied on immunoSEQ multiplex PCR, and the TCRdb table lists in-frame clones only, not all of them. The profile covers some 170,000 clones, with 70% to 90% appearing a single time and about 4.3% taken by the ten largest. With 8 bases clipped from V and 7 bases from J, the junction kept 22 bases outside the gene matches. Germline-derived CDR1 and CDR2 are MDHEN and SYDVKM. The CDR3 consists of 18 residues. The chain combines TRBV28 with TRBJ1-5; 8 positions match TRBD1. This material consisted of peripheral blood, taken 28 days after the second dose of the MenACWY control vaccine. The receptor was derived from an adult who received the MenACWY meningococcal vaccine as a control. The DNA of the CDR3 is TGTGCCAGCCATCACGGGGGACAGGTAACCGGGGGGAGGCAGCCCCAGCATTTT. This sequence encodes CASHHGGQVTGGRQPQHF.